This T cell receptor beta chain originates from a study of blood T cell repertoires in COVID-19. Study-level background: Samples of COVID-19 (acute and convalescent) were obtained from the United States, Italy and Spain.

Only in-frame clones appear in the TCRdb table, and some are missing; sequencing was by immunoSEQ multiplex PCR. This table has about 500,000 clones, 87% appearing once. Those enrolled, adults aged roughly 18 to 90 years, came from about two dozen US areas. Clinical histories supplied by participants themselves formed the basis of cohort assignment. Donors in Cohort 3 counted as recovered after two negative PCRs, clearance, or symptom resolution. This CDR3 is built from 12 residues. Germline V CDR1 and CDR2: LGHNT, FRNRAP. V lost 2 bases and J lost 8, with 9 bases in between. This clone is a singleton in its sample.

This sequence was found in a woman between 18 and 29 years old who had recovered from COVID-19. Source material: PBMCs or T cells enriched from blood (not recorded which). The chain joins TRBV12-5 to TRBJ1-1; D gene unclear. Here the CDR3 reads CASGLFSQEAFF. CDR3 nucleotide sequence: TGTGCTAGTGGTTTGTTTTCCCAGGAAGCTTTCTTT.